This record looks at one T cell receptor beta chain sequence and its context. What it recognizes is unknown. The data derive from a study of cytomegalovirus exposure and HLA in healthy donors. The donors were members of the validation cohort comprising about 120 subjects, separate from the roughly 730-subject first cohort. The study's findings and limits: The classifier, whose performance was assessed in both the original and validation cohorts, reportedly diagnosed cytomegalovirus status with high specificity and sensitivity.

The CDR3 contains 15 residues. Germline CDR1 is SGHTA and CDR2 is FQGNSA. V lost 5 bases, J lost 3 bases, and 5 bases stayed unmatched. Assay: immunoSEQ multiplex PCR; the TCRdb copy retains only in-frame clones and omits some. The table has under 200,000 clones, less than 90% seen once. Sequenced: PBMCs. The V gene is TRBV7-2, the J gene TRBJ2-1; 9 bases align to TRBD1. The sequence was obtained from a woman aged 25 to 39 in good health and CMV-seronegative. The CDR3: CASSEDRGLYNEQFF. DNA for the CDR3: TGTGCCAGCAGCGAGGACAGGGGCCTCTACAATGAGCAGTTCTTC.